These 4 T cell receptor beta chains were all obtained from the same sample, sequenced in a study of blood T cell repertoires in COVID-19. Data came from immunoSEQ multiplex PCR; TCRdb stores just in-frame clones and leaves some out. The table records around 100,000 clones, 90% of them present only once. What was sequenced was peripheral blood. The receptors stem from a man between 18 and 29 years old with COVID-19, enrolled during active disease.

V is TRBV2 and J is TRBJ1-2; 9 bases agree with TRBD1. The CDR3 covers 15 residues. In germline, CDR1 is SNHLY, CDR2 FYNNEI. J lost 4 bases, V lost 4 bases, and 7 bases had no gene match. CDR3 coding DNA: TGTGCCAGCAGTGTACCGGGACAGGGCATCTATGGCTACACCTTC. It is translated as CASSVPGQGIYGYTF. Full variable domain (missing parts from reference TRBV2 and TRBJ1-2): EPEVTQTPSHQVTQMGQEVILRCVPISNHLYFYWYRQILGQKVEFLVSFYNNEISEKSEIFDDQFSVERPDGSNFTLKIRSTKLEDSAMYFCASSVPGQGIYGYTFGSGTRLTVV.

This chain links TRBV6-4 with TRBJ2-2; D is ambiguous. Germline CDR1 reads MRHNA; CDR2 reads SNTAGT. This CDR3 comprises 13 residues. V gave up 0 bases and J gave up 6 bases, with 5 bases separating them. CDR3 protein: CASSDSSSGELFF. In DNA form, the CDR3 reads TGTGCCAGCAGTGACTCGAGTTCCGGGGAGCTGTTTTTT.

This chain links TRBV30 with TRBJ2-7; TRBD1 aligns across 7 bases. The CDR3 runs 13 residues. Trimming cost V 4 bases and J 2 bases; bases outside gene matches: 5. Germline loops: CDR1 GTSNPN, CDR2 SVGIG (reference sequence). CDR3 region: CAWNDQGAYEQYF. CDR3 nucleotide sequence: TGTGCCTGGAATGACCAGGGGGCCTACGAGCAGTACTTC.

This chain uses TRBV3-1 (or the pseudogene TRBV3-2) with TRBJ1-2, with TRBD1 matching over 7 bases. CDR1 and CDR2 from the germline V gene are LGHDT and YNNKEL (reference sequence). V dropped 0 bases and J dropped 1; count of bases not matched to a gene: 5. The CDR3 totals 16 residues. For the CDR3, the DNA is TGTGCCAGCAGCCAAGAGAGGGGACAGAATAACTATGGCTACACCTTC. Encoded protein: CASSQERGQNNYGYTF.